The entry that follows covers one T cell receptor (beta chain) sequence. This clonotype was seen repeatedly, ten times or more. Which antigen it targets is not known. The input lacks base qualities; no much larger clone sits a single base away. The time point tag for this specimen amounts to: patch test 1, 2 weeks after DPC sensitization. The sample's treatment or condition, from its label and the paper: therapeutic diphenylcyclopropenone sensitization with weekly scalp DPC. At every patch-test visit, the blood draw took place before the patch test was put on. Patients were considered eligible if aged 18 to 70, diagnosed with alopecia and deemed suitable for DPC therapy, and patients were excluded if pregnant. Unfractionated whole blood was collected in Tempus Blood RNA tubes, and total RNA was extracted from that blood. The data are from a study of human T cells and chemical hapten exposure (dated by TCRdb to the early 2020s). Regarding the study in general: For sensitization, 2% DPC in acetone was applied to a 2 cm by 2 cm area of upper inner arm skin. Patch testing on the upper back used Finn chambers containing 0.01% DPC, with scoring done after 6 days according to International Contact Dermatitis Research Group standards. In alopecia patients, the study followed how the peripheral blood TCR repertoire changed in vivo over primary and secondary sensitization to diphenylcyclopropenone (DPC), a hapten. Blood samples were taken from patients before sensitization (week 0) and at 2, 6 and about 24 weeks after DPC sensitization. Throughout the study period of around 24 weeks, patients also received therapeutic DPC doses to the scalp every week. Twenty-nine alopecia patients provided blood for TCR sequencing at one to four time points (pre-sensitization, 2, 6 and 24 weeks). The mostly female patient cohort included alopecia areata with under or over 50% scalp involvement, alopecia totalis and alopecia universalis. Libraries were combined into a pool for sequencing, and differences in TCR yield between samples came mainly from small differences in library volumes within the pool. Study-level results and caveats: Expanded TCRs formed significantly more large CDR3 similarity clusters than pre-sensitization or healthy control sets, consistent with antigen-driven responses. Patch test score correlated positively with the number of PT1 expanded TCRs, reaching significance at thresholds 8, 16 and 32 but not at 4. Repeated subsampling changed both the strength of the expansion versus patch-test correlation and the threshold at which that correlation became significant. Because all patients had alopecia, a presumed autoimmune disease, the immune response of the patients might differ from that of healthy individuals. The number of TCRs above 1 in 1000 frequency did not change with DPC sensitization; there was no evidence of global repertoire structure alterations.

The library was produced with RACE. TCRdb shows the sequencer as NextSeq 500. During library preparation, unique molecular identifiers were attached to individual cDNA molecules so that TCRs could be counted quantitatively and reproducibly. Both TCR alpha and TCR beta chains were sequenced from each blood RNA sample. In the source study's methods: Samples had a median of 95,638 TCRs, with a range from about 23,224 to 690,600. V, J and CDR3 annotation of the TCR reads was performed with the Decombinator software suite. For the PS versus PT1 abundance plots, all samples were subsampled to the same number of TCRs (28,000). TCRs were defined as expanded if absent before sensitization and observed at least eight times at the 2-week time point. Through fastp at Q25 and MiXCR, TCRdb rebuilt clones from the public reads, retaining in-frame beta chains. Here each entry gathers all rows of one CDR3 protein and keeps the most common genes and DNA. The V and J calls were not made by the authors but by TCRdb's processing. This sample comprises fewer than 500,000 distinct CDR3 sequences, around 4.8% of them detected only once. The biggest ten clones account for 2% to 2.5% of the sample.

The CDR3 sequence holds 16 residues, the cysteine and phenylalanine included. Only the CDR3 portion is preserved as DNA: 48 bases, with reading frame beginning at the first base. V loses 3 bases, J loses 6 bases, and the germline ends lie 18 bases apart. CDR1 and CDR2 were assigned from the germline V gene as MGHRA and YSYEKL. This TCR was sampled from a woman aged 50 to 65 with alopecia areata. Some clones in this sample may be carry-over from other donors' samples. This sample comprised whole blood, obtained in connection with sensitization to the hapten diphenylcyclopropenone (DPC). This receptor chain uses TRBV4-1 and TRBJ2-1; TRBD2 is a weak D gene call, 7 bases matching. This receptor has the CDR3 CASSQGGRRLPNEQFF. The nucleotide sequence reads TGCGCCAGCAGCCAGGGGGGGCGCAGATTGCCCAATGAGCAGTTCTTC.